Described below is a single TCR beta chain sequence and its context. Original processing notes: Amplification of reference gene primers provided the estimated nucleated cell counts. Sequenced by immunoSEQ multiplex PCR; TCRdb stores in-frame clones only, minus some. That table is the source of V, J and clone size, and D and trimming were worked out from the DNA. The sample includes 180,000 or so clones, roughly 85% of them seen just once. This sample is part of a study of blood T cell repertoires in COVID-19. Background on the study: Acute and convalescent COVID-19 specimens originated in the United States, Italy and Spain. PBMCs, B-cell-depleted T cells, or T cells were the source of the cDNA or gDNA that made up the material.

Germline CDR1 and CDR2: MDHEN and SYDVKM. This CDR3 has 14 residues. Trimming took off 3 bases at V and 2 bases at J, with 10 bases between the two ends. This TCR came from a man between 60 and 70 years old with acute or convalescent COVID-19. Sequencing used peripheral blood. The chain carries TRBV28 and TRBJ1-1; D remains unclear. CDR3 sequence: CASSLVNTNTEAFF. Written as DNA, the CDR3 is TGTGCCAGCAGTTTGGTGAATACTAACACTGAAGCTTTCTTT.